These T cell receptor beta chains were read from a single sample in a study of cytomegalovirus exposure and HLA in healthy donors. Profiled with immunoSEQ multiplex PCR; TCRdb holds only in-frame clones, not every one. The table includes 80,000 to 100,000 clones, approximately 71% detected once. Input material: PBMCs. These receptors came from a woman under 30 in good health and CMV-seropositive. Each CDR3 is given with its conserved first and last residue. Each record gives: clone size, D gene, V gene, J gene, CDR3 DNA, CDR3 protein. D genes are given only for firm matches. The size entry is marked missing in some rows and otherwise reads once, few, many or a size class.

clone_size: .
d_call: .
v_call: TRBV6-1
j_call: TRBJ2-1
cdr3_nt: TGTGCCAGCAGTCAAGTCCCGGGGAGTGAGCAGTTCTTC
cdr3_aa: CASSQVPGSEQFF

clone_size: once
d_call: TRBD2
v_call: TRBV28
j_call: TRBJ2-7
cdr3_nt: TGTGCCAGCAGTTTGGATCCCCAGGCCCCTGTAGTAGCGGGGTCCTACGAGCAGTACTTC
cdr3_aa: CASSLDPQAPVVAGSYEQYF

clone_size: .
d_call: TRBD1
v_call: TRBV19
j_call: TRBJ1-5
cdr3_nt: TGTGCCAGTAGTATTGGGGACAGATTGGGCAATCAGCCCCAGCATTTT
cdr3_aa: CASSIGDRLGNQPQHF

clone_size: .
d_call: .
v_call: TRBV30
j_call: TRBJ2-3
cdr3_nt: TGTGCCTGGATCGATGGGCCTGGGGATACGCAGTATTTT
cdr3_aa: CAWIDGPGDTQYF

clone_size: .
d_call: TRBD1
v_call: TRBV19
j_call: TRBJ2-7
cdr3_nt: TGTGCCAGTAGTATAGGAGCCGGACAGGGTACCGACGAGCAGTACTTC
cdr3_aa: CASSIGAGQGTDEQYF

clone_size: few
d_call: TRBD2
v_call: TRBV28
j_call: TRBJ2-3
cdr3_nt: TGTGCCAGCAGTTCCTTACTAGCGGGAGGTGGTGCAGATACGCAGTATTTT
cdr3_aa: CASSSLLAGGGADTQYF

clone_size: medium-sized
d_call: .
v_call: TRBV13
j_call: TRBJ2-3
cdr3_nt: TGTGCCAGCAGTCCCGAACTAGCCCCGTGGTATACGCAGTATTTT
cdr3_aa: CASSPELAPWYTQYF

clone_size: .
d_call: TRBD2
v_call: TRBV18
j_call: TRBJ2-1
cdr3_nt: TGTGCCAGCTCACCCTCCGGTCTAGCGGGAAGGTCCTACAATGAGCAGTTCTTC
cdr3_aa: CASSPSGLAGRSYNEQFF

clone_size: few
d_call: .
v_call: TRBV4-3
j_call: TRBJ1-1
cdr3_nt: TGCGCCAGCAGCCAAGGAGCGGGGGGCGTTGAAGCTTTCTTT
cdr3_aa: CASSQGAGGVEAFF

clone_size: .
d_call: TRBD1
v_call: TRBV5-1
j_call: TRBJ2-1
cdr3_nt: TGCGCCAGCAGCCGTTTACTGACAGGGGGGAATTTTTACAATGAGCAGTTCTTC
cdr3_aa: CASSRLLTGGNFYNEQFF